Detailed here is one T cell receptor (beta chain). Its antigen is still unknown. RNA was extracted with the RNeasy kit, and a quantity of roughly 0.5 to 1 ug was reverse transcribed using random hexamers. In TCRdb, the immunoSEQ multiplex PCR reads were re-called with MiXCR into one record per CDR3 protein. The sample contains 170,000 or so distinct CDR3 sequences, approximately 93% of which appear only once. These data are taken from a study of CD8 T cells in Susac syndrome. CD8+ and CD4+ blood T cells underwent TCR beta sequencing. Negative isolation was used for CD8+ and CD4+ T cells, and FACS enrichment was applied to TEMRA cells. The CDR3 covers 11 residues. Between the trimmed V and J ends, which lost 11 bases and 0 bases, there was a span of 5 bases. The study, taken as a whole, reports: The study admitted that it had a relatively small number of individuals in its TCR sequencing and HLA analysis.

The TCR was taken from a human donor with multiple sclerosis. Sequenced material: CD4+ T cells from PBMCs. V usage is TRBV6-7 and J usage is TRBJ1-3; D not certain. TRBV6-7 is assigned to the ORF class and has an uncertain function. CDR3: CALHSGNTIYF. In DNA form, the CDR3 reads TGTGCCCTACACTCTGGAAACACCATATATTTT.